This entry lists 6 T cell receptor beta chains sequenced from one sample in a study of T cell repertoires in cytomegalovirus infection. Their target antigens are unknown. Each CDR3 protein is one row after TCRdb ran MiXCR on the reads. The table has a few hundred thousand distinct CDR3 sequences, about 39% seen once. The specimen comprised cultured PBMCs, sampled from culture after CMV antigen stimulation. The origin of the receptors is a human donor in good health (CMV status not recorded). Some clones in this sample may be carry-over from other donors' samples.

The chain recombines TRBV15 with TRBJ1-2; D uncertain. V was cut by 2 bases and J by 2 bases, with 9 bases left in between. Germline assignment: CDR1 LNHNV and CDR2 YYDKDF (reference sequence). The CDR3 length is 14 residues. The CDR3 DNA sequence: TGTGCCACCAGCAGATTGGACGAGAACTATGGCTACACCTTC. It codes for CATSRLDENYGYTF.

This clonotype was seen a few times. This chain connects TRBV19 to TRBJ1-2, with D possibly matching TRBD1 (5 bases). This CDR3 is built from 14 residues. From germline, CDR1 is LNHDA and CDR2 SQIVND (reference sequence). The V end lost 1 base, the J end lost 4 bases, and 10 bases lay between the germline ends. The CDR3 coding sequence is TGTGCCAGTAGTATAGGCCGGGACCTCTATGGCTACACCTTC. It codes for CASSIGRDLYGYTF.

This rearrangement joins TRBV7-6 to TRBJ2-3; 8 bases match TRBD2. The V gene's germline CDR1 is SGHVS and CDR2 FNYEAQ. J lost 1 base, V lost 5 bases, and 8 bases had no gene match. The CDR3 covers 16 residues. CDR3 sequence: CASSPRSREGTDTQYF. The CDR3 nucleotides read TGTGCCAGCAGCCCCAGATCGCGGGAGGGCACAGATACGCAGTATTTT.

The genes are TRBV7-2 and TRBJ1-5; no definite D call. The V gene lost 5 bases and the J gene lost 4 bases, with 18 bases spanning the gap. This CDR3 has 16 residues. Germline CDR1 reads SGHTA; CDR2 reads FQGNSA. This CDR3 is CASSQNPGWSNQPQHF. The CDR3 nucleotides are TGTGCCAGCAGCCAGAACCCGGGGTGGTCGAATCAGCCCCAGCATTTT.

This clonotype came up a few times. This rearrangement joins TRBV11-2 to TRBJ2-7, with TRBD2 matching over 8 bases. There are 16 residues in the CDR3. Germline CDR1 is SGHAT and CDR2 is FQNNGV. V lost 0 bases, J lost 0 bases, and 4 bases stayed unmatched. The CDR3 region has the DNA TGTGCCAGCAGCTTAGACGCGGGGGGCCTCTCCTACGAGCAGTACTTC. Translating gives CASSLDAGGLSYEQYF.

The chain is built from TRBV7-1 and TRBJ1-6; TRBD1 matches at 7 bases. TRBV7-1 is flagged as an ORF with uncertain function. Trimming removed 5 bases from V and 6 bases from J; junction bases left unmatched: 10. CDR3 size: 16 residues. The chain's CDR3 is CASSADGDSGNSPLHF. CDR3 in DNA: TGTGCCAGCAGCGCGGATGGGGACAGCGGTAATTCACCCCTCCACTTT.